A single sample gave rise to the 19 T cell receptor beta chains below, sequenced in a study of blood T cells in healthy people across ages. A sample-barcoded 5' primer and a J-beta primer mix were used in a second PCR of roughly 7 to 11 cycles. TCRdb reprocessed the 5' RACE reads via MiXCR and lists one record per CDR3 protein. The sample has about 290,000 distinct CDR3 sequences; 27% are singletons. Input material: blood. These receptors were taken from a woman aged 70-85 years in good health.

The J gene is TRBJ2-2, the V gene TRBV20-1; D call uncertain. This CDR3 has 13 residues. CDR1 is DFQATT and CDR2 is SNEGSKA in the germline V gene (reference sequence). V was clipped by 2 bases and J by 5 bases, with 9 bases between them. DNA for the CDR3: TGCAGTGCTAGATATCTGGCTACCGGGGAGCTGTTTTTT. Its protein is CSARYLATGELFF.

There are many counts of this clonotype. J is TRBJ2-5 and V is TRBV7-9; no definite D call. The better agreement between TRBJ2-7 and the DNA end casts doubt on the J call. CDR3 size: 13 residues. Germline V CDR1 and CDR2: SEHNR, FQNEAQ (reference sequence). The CDR3 DNA follows: TGTGCCAGCAGCTTAGTAGGCAACTACGAGCAGTACTTC. The encoded protein is CASSLVGNYEQYF.

About this clonotype itself: A much bigger clone sits one base away, suggesting this may be a read error. V is TRBV7-6 and J is TRBJ1-4; D gene uncertain. The germline gives CDR1 SGHVS, CDR2 FNYEAQ. The CDR3 is made up of 14 amino acids. CDR3 bases: TGTGCCAGCAGCTTAAAAGGGTACAACGAAAAACTGGTTTTT. Translation gives CASSLKGYNEKLVF.

This clonotype was counted only a few times. The chain combines TRBV28 with TRBJ1-4; D possibly corresponds to TRBD1 (5 bases). The CDR3 is made up of 15 amino acids. From germline, CDR1 is MDHEN and CDR2 SYDVKM. Trimming stripped 7 bases from V and 7 bases from J, with 19 bases between. CDR3 sequence: CASKRAGVIVEKLFF. CDR3 coding DNA: TGTGCCAGCAAACGGGCGGGGGTTATAGTTGAAAAACTGTTTTTT.

This clonotype came up many times. J is TRBJ2-5 and V is TRBV20-1, with D unclear. Germline CDR1 DFQATT, CDR2 SNEGSKA (reference sequence). The CDR3 contains 15 residues. Trimming cost V 3 bases and J 2 bases, with 16 bases left between them. CDR3 region: CSASRRVGSQETQYF. The CDR3 DNA sequence: TGCAGTGCTAGTCGCCGGGTAGGAAGTCAAGAGACCCAGTACTTC.

This rearrangement joins TRBV28 to TRBJ1-2, with unresolved D. CDR1 and CDR2 from the germline V gene are MDHEN and SYDVKM. CDR3 size: 14 residues. V was pared by 3 bases and J by 0 bases, with 8 bases between. In nucleotides, the CDR3 is TGTGCCAGCAGTTTGGCAGCAGCTAACTATGGCTACACCTTC. It yields the protein CASSLAAANYGYTF.

The chain uses TRBV11-2 and TRBJ2-3; D gene unclear. The CDR3 runs to 15 residues. Trimming cost V 3 bases and J 8 bases, with 18 bases left between them. Germline V gene sequence: CDR1 SGHAT, CDR2 FQNNGV. The DNA of the CDR3 is TGTGCCAGCAGCTTTCAAGTTTTTGGAGCCGGTACGCAGTATTTT. This sequence encodes CASSFQVFGAGTQYF.

This clonotype was counted between two and nine times. The V gene is TRBV7-3, the J gene TRBJ2-5; 7 nucleotides line up with TRBD1. The J call is uncertain, as TRBJ2-7 better fits the DNA end. The CDR3 loop spans 15 amino acids. From germline, CDR1 is SGHTA and CDR2 FQGTGA. CDR3 sequence: CASSLASTGYYEQYF. The CDR3 bases are TGTGCCAGCAGCTTAGCTTCGACAGGGTACTACGAGCAGTACTTC.

Here the CDR3 reads CASSQSDLLNTEAFF. The CDR3 DNA reads as TGCGCCAGCAGCCAGTCCGACCTTTTGAACACTGAAGCTTTCTTT. V is TRBV4-1 and J is TRBJ1-1; D is undetermined. V was trimmed by 3 bases and J by 0 bases, leaving 11 bases between them. The CDR3 totals 15 residues. Per germline, CDR1 MGHRA and CDR2 YSYEKL.

This clonotype came up a few times. The CDR3 region is CASSLSGLANYGYTF. The CDR3 DNA follows: TGTGCCAGCAGCTTGTCAGGCTTAGCTAACTATGGCTACACCTTC. The gene calls are TRBV7-2 and TRBJ1-2; D unresolved. This CDR3 has 15 amino acids. V was trimmed by 3 bases and J by 0 bases, leaving 11 bases between them. CDR1 and CDR2 (germline): SGHTA, FQGNSA. The full variable domain, in which reference TRBV7-2 and TRBJ1-2 provide the parts outside the CDR3, is GAGVSQSPSNKVTEKGKDVELRCDPISGHTALYWYRQSLGQGLEFLIYFQGNSAPDKSGLPSDRFSAERTGGSVSTLTIQRTQQEDSAVYLCASSLSGLANYGYTFGSGTRLTVV.

This clonotype was observed a single time. The genes are TRBV24-1 and TRBJ2-3; D is ambiguous. This CDR3 comprises 11 residues. Germline V gene sequence: CDR1 KGHDR, CDR2 SFDVKD. V lost 9 bases to trimming and J lost 4 bases, with 7 bases between them. The CDR3 reads CATPVADTQYF. For the CDR3, the DNA is TGTGCCACCCCCGTGGCAGATACGCAGTATTTT.

The count of this clonotype is one. CDR3 protein: CASSLPLGGWTEAFF. CDR3 DNA: TGTGCCAGCAGTTTACCTCTGGGGGGCTGGACTGAAGCTTTCTTT. This chain joins TRBV12-3 or TRBV12-4 and TRBJ1-1, with D perhaps matching TRBD1 (6 bases). The V gene lost 2 bases and the J gene lost 5 bases, with 15 bases spanning the gap. The CDR3 runs 15 residues.

The chain carries TRBV4-2 and TRBJ2-3, with 13 bases identical to TRBD2. Germline CDR1 and CDR2: LGHNA and YNFKEQ. This CDR3 region has 17 residues. Trimming at V came to 2 bases and at J to 4 bases, leaving 6 bases not matched to a gene. CDR3 bases: TGTGCCAGCAGCCAACGACTAGCGGGAGGCCCGCCAGATACGCAGTATTTT. Encoded protein: CASSQRLAGGPPDTQYF.

This clonotype was recorded a few times. This chain links TRBV15 with TRBJ2-7; D tentatively fits TRBD1 or TRBD2 (6 bases each). Germline CDR1 and CDR2: LNHNV and YYDKDF (reference sequence). Between the trimmed V and J ends, which lost 0 bases and 5 bases, there was a span of 14 bases. This CDR3 has 15 amino acids. Written as DNA, the CDR3 is TGTGCCACCAGCAGAGATAGGGGGGCGGGGAACGAGCAGTACTTC. Its protein product is CATSRDRGAGNEQYF. The full variable domain, with the rest looked up from reference TRBV15 and TRBJ2-7, is DAMVIQNPRYQVTQFGKPVTLSCSQTLNHNVMYWYQQKSSQAPKLLFHYYDKDFNNEADTPDNFQSRRPNTSFCFLDIRSPGLGDTAMYLCATSRDRGAGNEQYFGPGTRLTVT.

V usage is TRBV19 and J usage is TRBJ2-1; TRBD2 matches 13 bases. J was trimmed by 1 base and V by 8 bases; bases with no gene match: 5. Looked up from germline, CDR1 is LNHDA and CDR2 is SQIVND (reference sequence). The CDR3 loop spans 16 amino acids. The CDR3 sequence: CASQGLAGISYNEQFF. In DNA form, the CDR3 reads TGTGCCAGTCAGGGACTAGCGGGAATTTCCTACAATGAGCAGTTCTTC.

V is TRBV7-6 and J is TRBJ1-4, with 8 bases fitting TRBD1. V was pared by 1 base and J by 1 base, with 8 bases of the junction left unmatched. CDR3 length: 18 residues. The germline gives CDR1 SGHVS, CDR2 FNYEAQ. The DNA for the CDR3 is TGTGCCAGCAGCTTAGACTCAGGGGGCCTTGTAACTAATGAAAAACTGTTTTTT. Translation: CASSLDSGGLVTNEKLFF.

The chain recombines TRBV3-1 with TRBJ1-5; TRBD1 is a possible D gene (5 bases). CDR1 LGHDT and CDR2 YNNKEL come from the germline V gene (reference sequence). Deletions cut 2 bases from V and 3 bases from J, with 8 bases between. The CDR3 is 14 amino acids. CDR3 sequence (DNA): TGTGCCAGCAGCCAACACGGGGCCAATCAGCCCCAGCATTTT. Translating it yields CASSQHGANQPQHF.

This clonotype was seen more than once but under ten times. The chain couples TRBV5-1 to TRBJ2-5; D perhaps matches TRBD2 (7 bases). CDR1 is SGHRS, CDR2 YFSETQ, per germline. V lost 6 bases to trimming and J lost 2 bases, with 14 bases between them. The CDR3 totals 14 residues. The DNA of the CDR3 is TGCGCCAGCATCGGGGGGCTGATGCAAGAGACCCAGTACTTC. Amino acids: CASIGGLMQETQYF.

This clonotype was seen ten or more times. The gene calls are TRBV9 and TRBJ2-5, with D hard to call. Germline CDR1 reads SGDLS; CDR2 reads YYNGEE. The germline V and J ends were trimmed by 3 bases and 2 bases, with 11 bases remaining between them. This CDR3 spans 14 amino acids. CDR3 in DNA: TGTGCCAGCAGCGCGTCGGTTGGTCAAGAGACCCAGTACTTC. This translates into CASSASVGQETQYF.